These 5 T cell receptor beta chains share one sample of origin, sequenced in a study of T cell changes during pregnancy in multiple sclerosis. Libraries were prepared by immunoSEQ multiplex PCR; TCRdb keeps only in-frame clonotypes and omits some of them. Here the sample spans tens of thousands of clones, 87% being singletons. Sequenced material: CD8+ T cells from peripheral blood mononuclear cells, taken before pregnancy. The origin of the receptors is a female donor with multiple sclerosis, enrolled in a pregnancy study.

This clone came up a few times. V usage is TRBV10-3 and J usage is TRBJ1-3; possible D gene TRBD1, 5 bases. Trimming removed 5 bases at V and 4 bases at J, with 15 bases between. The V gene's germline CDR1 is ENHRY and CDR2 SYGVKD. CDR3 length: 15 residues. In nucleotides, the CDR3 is TGTGCCATCAGTACCTGGACAAGGCAGGGAAACACCATATATTTT. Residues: CAISTWTRQGNTIYF.

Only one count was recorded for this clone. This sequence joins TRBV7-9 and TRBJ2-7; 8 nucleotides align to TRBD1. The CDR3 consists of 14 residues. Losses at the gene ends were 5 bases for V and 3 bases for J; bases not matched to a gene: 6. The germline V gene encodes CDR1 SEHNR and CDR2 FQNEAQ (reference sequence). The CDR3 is CASSPRDRLYEQYF. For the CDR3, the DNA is TGTGCCAGCAGCCCTCGGGACAGGCTCTACGAGCAGTACTTC.

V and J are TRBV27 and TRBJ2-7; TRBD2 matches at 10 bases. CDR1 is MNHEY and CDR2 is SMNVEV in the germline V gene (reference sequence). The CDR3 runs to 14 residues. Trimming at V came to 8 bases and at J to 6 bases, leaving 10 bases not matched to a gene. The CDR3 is CASGSGRVKLEQYF. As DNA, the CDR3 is TGTGCCAGCGGGAGCGGGAGGGTTAAGCTCGAGCAGTACTTC.

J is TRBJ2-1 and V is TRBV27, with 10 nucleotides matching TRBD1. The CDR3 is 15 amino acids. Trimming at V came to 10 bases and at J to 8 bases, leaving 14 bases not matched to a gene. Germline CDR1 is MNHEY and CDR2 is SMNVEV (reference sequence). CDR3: CAINRQGAKWYEQFF. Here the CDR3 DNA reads TGTGCCATCAATCGACAGGGGGCAAAGTGGTATGAGCAGTTCTTC.

Written as DNA, the CDR3 is TGTGCCAGCAGCTTAAACAGGGGACTTTACGAGCAGTACTTC. It yields the protein CASSLNRGLYEQYF. The gene calls are TRBV13 and TRBJ2-7; a possible D gene is TRBD1 (7 bases). This CDR3 is built from 14 residues. In germline, CDR1 is PRHDT, CDR2 FYEKMQ (reference sequence). Trimming pared 2 bases from V and 4 bases from J, leaving 12 bases between. The full variable domain, its missing parts supplied by reference TRBV13 and TRBJ2-7, is AAGVIQSPRHLIKEKRETATLKCYPIPRHDTVYWYQQGPGQDPQFLISFYEKMQSDKGSIPDRFSAQQFSDYHSELNMSSLELGDSALYFCASSLNRGLYEQYFGPGTRLTVT.